These 30 T cell receptor beta chains were all obtained from the same sample, sequenced in a study of control samples from healthy donors and cancer patients. The table came from immunoSEQ multiplex PCR; TCRdb's copy has only in-frame clones and leaves some out. The repertoire has approximately 110,000 clones, about 89% of them found once; the top ten carry approximately 8%. The sequenced material came from blood. The receptors were sampled from a woman between 18 and 30 years old in good health.

The V call is TRBV29-1, the J call TRBJ2-2; the match to TRBD2 covers 8 bases. This CDR3 is 13 amino acids long. Germline CDR1 and CDR2: SQVTM and ANQGSEA. V dropped 5 bases and J dropped 6; count of bases not matched to a gene: 5. The DNA for the CDR3 is TGCAGCGTTCGACGGGGGGGAGCCGGGGAGCTGTTTTTT. Residues: CSVRRGGAGELFF.

CDR3 DNA: TGTGCCAGCAGCTTAGACAGCGCAACTGGAAACACCATATATTTT. This codes for CASSLDSATGNTIYF. The chain carries TRBV7-2 and TRBJ1-3; D gene uncertain. V was trimmed by 1 base and J by 2 bases, leaving 9 bases between them. The CDR3 spans 15 residues. Germline V gene data show CDR1 as SGHTA and CDR2 as FQGNSA.

V is TRBV14 and J is TRBJ1-1; TRBD1 matches at 10 bases. Losses at the gene ends were 0 bases for V and 4 bases for J; bases not matched to a gene: 11. CDR1 is SGHDN, CDR2 FVKESK, per germline. The CDR3 length is 18 residues. In DNA form, the CDR3 reads TGTGCCAGCAGCCAAGATAGGATATTGAGACAGGGGGCCACTGAAGCTTTCTTT. This codes for CASSQDRILRQGATEAFF. The variable domain in full, completed from reference TRBV14 and TRBJ1-1, reads EAGVTQFPSHSVIEKGQTVTLRCDPISGHDNLYWYRRVMGKEIKFLLHFVKESKQDESGMPNNRFLAERTGGTYSTLKVQPAELEDSGVYFCASSQDRILRQGATEAFFGQGTRLTVV.

This clone was counted a few times. The rearrangement joins TRBV5-1 to TRBJ2-7; tentatively, D is TRBD1 (5 bases). The CDR3 is 15 amino acids. Germline lookup yields CDR1 SGHRS and CDR2 YFSETQ. V was trimmed by 1 base and J by 0 bases, leaving 11 bases between them. CDR3 region: CASSLRGFSSYEQYF. In DNA form, the CDR3 reads TGCGCCAGCAGCTTGAGGGGCTTCAGCTCCTACGAGCAGTACTTC.

The rearrangement uses TRBV30 and TRBJ1-1, with D perhaps TRBD1 (5 bases). CDR1 and CDR2 from the germline V gene are GTSNPN and SVGIG (reference sequence). V lost 0 bases to trimming and J lost 2 bases, with 16 bases between them. The CDR3 spans 16 residues. CDR3 protein: CAWSVFRGGGNTEAFF. The CDR3 DNA is TGTGCCTGGAGTGTCTTCCGCGGGGGGGGTAACACTGAAGCTTTCTTT.

This clone is classed as medium-sized (0.01 to 0.1%). The V and J genes are TRBV24-1 and TRBJ1-1, with 9 bases matching TRBD1. V trimming: 3 bases; J trimming: 5 bases; junction bases outside the gene matches: 9. This CDR3 spans 16 amino acids. Germline CDR1 and CDR2: KGHDR and SFDVKD. This CDR3 reads CATSDRTGGKITEAFF. CDR3 DNA: TGTGCCACCAGTGATCGCACAGGGGGCAAAATTACTGAAGCTTTCTTT.

The genes are TRBV3-1 (or the pseudogene TRBV3-2) and TRBJ1-6; D is unresolved. This CDR3 has 14 amino acids. The germline V gene has CDR1 LGHDT and CDR2 YNNKEL (reference sequence). V was trimmed by 0 bases and J by 5 bases, leaving 5 bases between them. The CDR3 coding sequence is TGTGCCAGCAGCCAAGAAAAGGATAATTCACCCCTCCACTTT. Encoded protein: CASSQEKDNSPLHF.

The rearrangement uses TRBV15 and TRBJ2-7, with D possibly matching TRBD1 (5 bases). Trimming took 1 base from V and 1 from J, leaving 14 bases between them. CDR1 LNHNV and CDR2 YYDKDF come from the germline V gene (reference sequence). The CDR3 sequence is 16 residues long. This CDR3 reads CATSRVMQGWSYEQYF. The CDR3 coding sequence is TGTGCCACCAGCAGAGTTATGCAGGGATGGTCCTACGAGCAGTACTTC. The variable domain in full, completed from reference TRBV15 and TRBJ2-7, reads DAMVIQNPRYQVTQFGKPVTLSCSQTLNHNVMYWYQQKSSQAPKLLFHYYDKDFNNEADTPDNFQSRRPNTSFCFLDIRSPGLGDTAMYLCATSRVMQGWSYEQYFGPGTRLTVT.

This chain links TRBV24-1 with TRBJ2-2; 10 nucleotides align to TRBD1. The length of the CDR3 is 14 residues. Trimming at V came to 9 bases and at J to 2 bases, leaving 2 bases not matched to a gene. Germline values: CDR1 KGHDR, CDR2 SFDVKD. CDR3 residues: CATRDRGNTGELFF. CDR3 DNA sequence: TGTGCCACCCGGGACAGGGGTAACACCGGGGAGCTGTTTTTT.

The chain combines TRBV2 with TRBJ2-7; a weak D match, TRBD1 (5 bases). The CDR3 loop spans 15 amino acids. V shed 2 bases and J shed 3 bases, with 14 bases lying between them. The germline gives CDR1 SNHLY, CDR2 FYNNEI. This CDR3 is CASSESDRPYYEQYF. DNA of the CDR3: TGTGCCAGCAGTGAAAGCGACAGACCCTACTACGAGCAGTACTTC.

The gene calls are TRBV28 and TRBJ1-5; D might be TRBD1 (6 bases). Per germline, CDR1 MDHEN and CDR2 SYDVKM. The CDR3 length is 15 residues. V shed 1 base and J shed 7 bases, with 14 bases lying between them. The CDR3 spells CASSLFIQGGQPQHF. DNA for the CDR3: TGTGCCAGCAGTTTATTCATCCAAGGGGGGCAGCCCCAGCATTTT. Drawing the rest from reference TRBV28 and TRBJ1-5, the complete variable domain is DVKVTQSSRYLVKRTGEKVFLECVQDMDHENMFWYRQDPGLGLRLIYFSYDVKMKEKGDIPEGYSVSREKKERFSLILESASTNQTSMYLCASSLFIQGGQPQHFGDGTRLSIL.

The chain is built from TRBV29-1 and TRBJ1-4; D ambiguous. Trimming left V 6 bases short and J 7 bases short, with 12 bases between. The CDR3 is 12 amino acids. The germline V gene has CDR1 SQVTM and CDR2 ANQGSEA. The CDR3 protein is CSVTTDGEKLFF. The CDR3 region has the DNA TGCAGCGTAACTACGGACGGTGAAAAACTGTTTTTT.

The chain uses TRBV18 and TRBJ2-5; maybe TRBD2 (5 bases). The germline CDR1 and CDR2 sequences are KGHSH and LQKENI. This CDR3 is built from 14 residues. Between the trimmed V and J ends, which lost 3 bases and 2 bases, there was a span of 10 bases. In DNA, the CDR3 is TGTGCCAGCTCACCCACCAGCGGTCAAGAGACCCAGTACTTC. Translating gives CASSPTSGQETQYF.

In nucleotides, the CDR3 is TGTGCCAGCAGCTTAACCCCCCCTTTACAGGGGGGGGATGAAAAACTGTTTTTT. Translated: CASSLTPPLQGGDEKLFF. The chain has TRBV7-9 and TRBJ1-4, with 8 bases fitting TRBD1. CDR3 length: 18 amino acids. In germline, CDR1 is SEHNR, CDR2 FQNEAQ (reference sequence). The V gene end was trimmed by 2 bases and the J gene end by 6 bases; junction bases not matched to a gene: 14.

The genes are TRBV2 and TRBJ1-5; D possibly corresponds to TRBD1 (6 bases). V shed 6 bases and J shed 1 base, with 7 bases lying between them. Germline loops: CDR1 SNHLY, CDR2 FYNNEI. The CDR3 spans 13 residues. The CDR3 DNA reads TGTGCCAGCAGAGGGGGGAGCAATCAGCCCCAGCATTTT. This sequence encodes CASRGGSNQPQHF.

This sequence joins TRBV6-2 or TRBV6-3 and TRBJ2-5, with TRBD2 matching over 8 bases. Per the germline V gene, CDR1 is MNHEY and CDR2 is SVGEGT. The J segment lost 7 bases and the V segment lost 5 bases, leaving 6 bases of the junction unmatched. This CDR3 comprises 13 residues. CDR3 nucleotides: TGTGCCAGCAGTGGGGGGAGCGGGGGGACCCAGTACTTC. Encoded protein: CASSGGSGGTQYF.

The rearrangement uses TRBV4-3 and TRBJ1-2, with 9 bases lining up with TRBD1. V lost 4 bases and J lost 5; bases outside the gene matches: 8. Germline CDR1 reads LGHNA; CDR2 reads YSLEER. The CDR3 has 15 residues. CDR3 protein: CASSRTMTGGYGYTF. CDR3 coding DNA: TGCGCCAGCAGCCGAACGATGACAGGGGGTTATGGCTACACCTTC.

This rearrangement joins TRBV27 to TRBJ1-5; D is undetermined. Germline lookup yields CDR1 MNHEY and CDR2 SMNVEV (reference sequence). The CDR3 totals 13 residues. Between the trimmed V and J ends, which lost 4 bases and 0 bases, there was a span of 4 bases. This chain's CDR3 is CASSSGSNQPQHF. CDR3 DNA sequence: TGTGCCAGCAGTTCGGGTAGCAATCAGCCCCAGCATTTT.

This chain connects TRBV20-1 to TRBJ2-5, with D perhaps matching TRBD1 (6 bases). Germline assignment: CDR1 DFQATT and CDR2 SNEGSKA (reference sequence). This CDR3 has 14 amino acids. Trimming stripped 4 bases from V and 4 bases from J, with 16 bases between. The CDR3 coding sequence is TGCAGTGCTACTGAACACAGGGTTGGAGAGACCCAGTACTTC. It codes for CSATEHRVGETQYF.

The chain is built from TRBV27 and TRBJ1-3; D call uncertain. V lost 6 bases to trimming and J lost 0 bases, with 6 bases between them. There are 13 residues in the CDR3. In germline, CDR1 is MNHEY, CDR2 SMNVEV (reference sequence). The CDR3 bases are TGTGCCAGCAGGGGCCTCTCTGGAAACACCATATATTTT. It codes for CASRGLSGNTIYF.

This chain joins TRBV25-1 and TRBJ2-7; D ambiguous. The germline CDR1 and CDR2 sequences are MGHDK and SYGVNS. Between the trimmed V and J ends, which lost 5 bases and 0 bases, there was a span of 8 bases. This CDR3 contains 13 residues. CDR3 nucleotide sequence: TGTGCCAGCAGTAGGTGGGACTCCTACGAGCAGTACTTC. This gives the protein CASSRWDSYEQYF.

This chain uses TRBV24-1 with TRBJ2-3; D assignment may be TRBD1 or TRBD2 (6 bases each). Germline assignment: CDR1 KGHDR and CDR2 SFDVKD. The CDR3 totals 17 residues. The ends were cut back, 2 bases at V and 2 bases at J, with 16 bases in the middle. The CDR3 loop reads CATSDSSVGGNTDTQYF. The CDR3 DNA reads TGTGCCACCAGTGATTCCAGCGTGGGGGGCAACACAGATACGCAGTATTTT.

This chain connects TRBV7-3 to TRBJ1-1; a weak D match, TRBD1 (6 bases). Per germline, CDR1 SGHTA and CDR2 FQGTGA. The V end lost 4 bases, the J end lost 2 bases, and 11 bases lay between the germline ends. The CDR3 runs 14 residues. CDR3 sequence reads: CASSSGQPNTEAFF. DNA of the CDR3: TGTGCCAGCAGCTCGGGACAACCTAACACTGAAGCTTTCTTT.

This clone came up a few times. This rearrangement joins TRBV24-1 to TRBJ1-1, with D hard to call. The CDR3 extends over 11 amino acids. V lost 6 bases and J lost 6, with 7 bases in between. Germline V gene data show CDR1 as KGHDR and CDR2 as SFDVKD. CDR3 bases: TGTGCCACCAGTCATAATTCTGAAGCTTTCTTT. Its protein is CATSHNSEAFF.

V and J are TRBV28 and TRBJ2-3, with D unclear. Trimming left V 5 bases short and J 6 bases short, with 12 bases between. This CDR3 is built from 13 residues. The germline V gene encodes CDR1 MDHEN and CDR2 SYDVKM. The CDR3 DNA reads TGTGCCAGCAGTAGCACGACAACGGATACGCAGTATTTT. Translation: CASSSTTTDTQYF. The variable domain in full, with the rest retrieved from reference TRBV28 and TRBJ2-3, is DVKVTQSSRYLVKRTGEKVFLECVQDMDHENMFWYRQDPGLGLRLIYFSYDVKMKEKGDIPEGYSVSREKKERFSLILESASTNQTSMYLCASSSTTTDTQYFGPGTRLTVL.

The genes are TRBV24-1 and TRBJ2-7, with 9 bases lining up with TRBD1. The junction had 10 bases not matched to a gene; V was cut back by 2 bases and J by 6 bases. This CDR3 has 16 amino acids. Germline assignment: CDR1 KGHDR and CDR2 SFDVKD. The CDR3 nucleotides are TGTGCCACCAGTGATTCGGCGGTCCCGGACAGGGGCGAGCAGTACTTC. Residues: CATSDSAVPDRGEQYF.

This clone came up a few times. An end of the junction differs from the germline gene, which may be a read error. The genes are TRBV5-1 and TRBJ2-3; D perhaps matches TRBD2 (6 bases). The CDR3 loop spans 16 amino acids. Germline lookup yields CDR1 SGHRS and CDR2 YFSETQ. CDR3 protein: CASRLGVSGLTDTQYF. The CDR3 DNA sequence: TGCGCCAGCAGGTTGGGGGTTAGCGGACTCACAGATACGCAGTATTTT.

The gene calls are TRBV7-9 and TRBJ1-6, with 7 bases aligning to TRBD1. V shed 6 bases and J 12 bases; nucleotides not matched to a gene: 8. The CDR3 spans 13 residues. Germline V gene data show CDR1 as SEHNR and CDR2 as FQNEAQ (reference sequence). The CDR3 is CASSTKGAGPLHF. CDR3 nucleotide sequence: TGTGCCAGCAGTACTAAGGGGGCAGGACCCCTCCACTTT.

This sequence joins TRBV19 and TRBJ2-1; TRBD2 matches at 8 bases. The CDR3 runs 14 residues. Trimming took 2 bases from V and 4 from J; bases not matched to a gene: 1. CDR1 is LNHDA and CDR2 is SQIVND in the germline V gene (reference sequence). In DNA form, the CDR3 reads TGTGCCAGTAGTATAACGGGGGGGTACAATGAGCAGTTCTTC. Translating it yields CASSITGGYNEQFF. Supplemented by reference TRBV19 and TRBJ2-1, the full variable domain reads DGGITQSPKYLFRKEGQNVTLSCEQNLNHDAMYWYRQDPGQGLRLIYYSQIVNDFQKGDIAEGYSVSREKKESFPLTVTSAQKNPTAFYLCASSITGGYNEQFFGPGTRLTVL.

Written as DNA, the CDR3 is TGTGCCAGCAGCCCGAGACAGGGGATGAACACTGAAGCTTTCTTT. This encodes CASSPRQGMNTEAFF. V and J are TRBV16 and TRBJ1-1; 8 bases agree with TRBD1. CDR1 KGHSY and CDR2 FQNENV come from the germline V gene. The J segment lost 0 bases and the V segment lost 4 bases, leaving 4 bases of the junction unmatched. CDR3 length equals 15 residues.